This T cell receptor beta chain derives from a study of shared clonotypes between healthy human individuals. General study findings and limits: Sampling covered nothing but blood. Tissue TCR repertoires likely differ from those found in blood. Sequencing depth was a factor that was expected to affect clonotype sharing among donors. Clonotypes that were shared across a handful of donors made up around 5% of naive CD4 clonotypes.

Genomic DNA belonging to each subset was distributed in equal measure over several immunoSEQ plates. Assay: immunoSEQ multiplex PCR; the TCRdb copy retains only in-frame clones and omits some. The sample has some 2,100,000 clones, about 92% seen once. Naive CD8 cells lacked CD45RO and underwent positive selection for CCR7, leaving out terminally differentiated effector memory CD45RA+ cells. The CDR3 has 17 amino acids. Germline CDR1 is MGHRA and CDR2 is YSYEKL. Trimming pared 2 bases from V and 0 bases from J, leaving 16 bases between. In this sample, this clone turned up a few times. Its target is not known.

The V and J genes are TRBV4-1 and TRBJ1-1, with no clear D. The specimen was naive CD8+ T cells from PBMCs. The TCR was taken from a young man in good health. Some clones in this sample may be carry-over from other donors' samples. DNA of the CDR3: TGCGCCAGCAGCCAAACCACGAGATGGCAGATGAACACTGAAGCTTTCTTT. Its protein product is CASSQTTRWQMNTEAFF.